This T cell receptor (beta chain) was sequenced for a study of T cell responses to AZD1222 COVID-19 vaccine. Study outcomes and limitations: Vaccine-related CD4 TCRs covered spike, predominating at 160-218 and 743-854. Clonal diversity was possibly underestimated, and white British individuals and females predominated among donors. Scientists sampled the repertoires only once the peak T cell response had passed.

The CDR3 has 15 amino acids. Germline V gene data show CDR1 as SGHVS and CDR2 as FNYEAQ. Trimming removed 1 base from V and 7 bases from J; junction bases left unmatched: 5. Regarding this clone: Its antigen remains unidentified.

Produced via immunoSEQ multiplex PCR; TCRdb's table is partial and in-frame only. The table lists about 94,000 clones, around 84% of them singletons. J is TRBJ1-3 and V is TRBV7-6; 9 bases match TRBD1. The TCR was taken from an adult who received the AZD1222 COVID-19 vaccine. Sequenced material: peripheral blood, taken 28 days after the second AZD1222 dose. The CDR3 spells CASSLGQGEWNTIYF. DNA for the CDR3: TGTGCCAGCAGCTTAGGACAGGGGGAGTGGAACACCATATATTTT.